A single sample is the source of the 23 T cell receptor beta chains below, sequenced in a study of cytomegalovirus exposure and HLA in healthy donors. Use of 60 Vbeta and 13 Jbeta primers characterized the PCR. The data were produced by immunoSEQ multiplex PCR, yet TCRdb's version contains in-frame clones alone and is incomplete. The table includes about 120,000 clones, 79% detected once. The sequencing input was PBMCs. The source of these receptors is a man under 40 in good health and CMV-seropositive.

The chain combines TRBV10-2 with TRBJ2-7, with a possible D match to TRBD2 (5 bases). The CDR3 totals 14 residues. Trimming shortened V by 0 bases and J by 4 bases, and 10 bases separated the two germline ends. CDR1 and CDR2 from the germline V gene are WSHSY and SAAADI. The CDR3 nucleotides are TGCGCCAGCAGTGAGTCGAGAGGGAAGTACGAGCAGTACTTC. Its protein is CASSESRGKYEQYF.

The chain recombines TRBV4-1 with TRBJ1-1, with 9 bases identical to TRBD1. Germline CDR1 and CDR2: MGHRA and YSYEKL. V gave up 2 bases and J gave up 5 bases; unmatched junction bases: 6. This CDR3 is 15 amino acids long. CDR3 in amino acids: CASSQTDRGVTEAFF. The CDR3, as DNA: TGCGCCAGCAGCCAAACGGACAGGGGAGTGACTGAAGCTTTCTTT.

CDR3 region: CASSLGTVWVATNEKLFF. DNA of the CDR3: TGTGCCAGCAGCTTAGGGACAGTTTGGGTTGCAACTAATGAAAAACTGTTTTTT. The chain combines TRBV7-9 with TRBJ1-4, with D maybe TRBD1 (6 bases). CDR3 length equals 18 residues. Germline lookup yields CDR1 SEHNR and CDR2 FQNEAQ (reference sequence). The germline V and J ends were trimmed by 1 base and 0 bases, with 15 bases remaining between them.

The chain uses TRBV9 and TRBJ2-1; 11 bases are a match to TRBD2. The V gene's germline CDR1 is SGDLS and CDR2 YYNGEE. This CDR3 comprises 18 residues. Trimming removed 0 bases from V and 2 bases from J; junction bases left unmatched: 7. CDR3 nucleotides: TGTGCCAGCAGCGTAGGTGGAACTAGCGGGAGAACCTACAATGAGCAGTTCTTC. Translating it yields CASSVGGTSGRTYNEQFF.

DNA for the CDR3: TGTGCCAGCTCACCCGGGACAGGGGACACTGAAGCTTTCTTT. It translates to CASSPGTGDTEAFF. V usage is TRBV18 and J usage is TRBJ1-1; 10 bases map to TRBD1. Germline loops: CDR1 KGHSH, CDR2 LQKENI. J lost 3 bases, V lost 3 bases, and 1 base had no gene match. This CDR3 has 14 amino acids. Supplemented by reference TRBV18 and TRBJ1-1, the full variable domain reads NAGVMQNPRHLVRRRGQEARLRCSPMKGHSHVYWYRQLPEEGLKFMVYLQKENIIDESGMPKERFSAEFPKEGPSILRIQQVVRGDSAAYFCASSPGTGDTEAFFGQGTRLTVV.

The chain uses TRBV6-6 and TRBJ2-7, with TRBD2 as a possible D gene (6 bases). The V end lost 5 bases, the J end lost 2 bases, and 7 bases lay between the germline ends. Per germline, CDR1 MNHNY and CDR2 SVGAGI (reference sequence). The CDR3 extends over 12 amino acids. The CDR3 spells CASSIAAYEQYF. CDR3 bases: TGTGCCAGCAGTATAGCGGCCTACGAGCAGTACTTC.

The chain employs TRBV5-1 and TRBJ2-5, with 9 bases identical to TRBD1. Trimming took 5 bases from V and 4 from J; bases not matched to a gene: 12. Germline V gene lookup returns CDR1 SGHRS and CDR2 YFSETQ. The CDR3 has 16 residues. This chain's CDR3 is CASSSNPTGGGETQYF. CDR3 nucleotides: TGCGCCAGCAGTTCTAATCCGACAGGGGGGGGAGAGACCCAGTACTTC.

Of note for this clone: Other nucleotide sequences in the sample specify the same CDR3. The gene calls are TRBV14 and TRBJ2-3, with D uncertain. The CDR3 is 13 residues long. CDR1 and CDR2 from the germline V gene are SGHDN and FVKESK. Deletions cut 1 base from V and 12 bases from J, with 14 bases between. DNA for the CDR3: TGTGCCAGCAGCCAAGTTGAATCTACGCGCCAGTATTTT. Protein sequence: CASSQVESTRQYF.

The CDR3 spells CASSPNLRVGLETQYF. DNA of the CDR3: TGTGCCAGCAGCCCTAACCTCAGGGTAGGGCTAGAGACCCAGTACTTC. The genes are TRBV11-2 and TRBJ2-5; D may be TRBD1 (5 bases). The CDR3 is 16 residues long. The germline V gene has CDR1 SGHAT and CDR2 FQNNGV. The ends were cut back, 5 bases at V and 4 bases at J, with 20 bases in the middle. Full variable domain (missing parts from reference TRBV11-2 and TRBJ2-5): EAGVAQSPRYKIIEKRQSVAFWCNPISGHATLYWYQQILGQGPKLLIQFQNNGVVDDSQLPKDRFSAERLKGVDSTLKIQPAKLEDSAVYLCASSPNLRVGLETQYFGPGTRLLVL.

The rearrangement joins TRBV6-5 to TRBJ1-6; D is uncertain. Trimming left V 4 bases short and J 0 bases short, with 10 bases between. Per germline, CDR1 MNHEY and CDR2 SVGAGI. This CDR3 comprises 16 residues. DNA of the CDR3: TGTGCCAGCAGTTCCGGGGTTAGCTCCTATAATTCACCCCTCCACTTT. Protein: CASSSGVSSYNSPLHF.

The DNA of the CDR3 is TGTGCCAGCAGTGCGACAGGCGCAAACACCGGGGAGCTGTTTTTT. Its translation: CASSATGANTGELFF. This chain connects TRBV7-8 to TRBJ2-2, with D possibly TRBD1 on 6 matching bases. Germline CDR1 and CDR2: SGHVS and FQNEAQ. Trimming stripped 6 bases from V and 2 bases from J, with 13 bases between. This CDR3 contains 15 residues. The full variable domain, completed using reference TRBV7-8 and TRBJ2-2, is GAGVSQSPRYKVAKRGQDVALRCDPISGHVSLFWYQQALGQGPEFLTYFQNEAQLDKSGLPSDRFFAERPEGSVSTLKIQRTQQEDSAVYLCASSATGANTGELFFGEGSRLTVL.

This chain joins TRBV5-1 and TRBJ2-7, with D unresolved. The V gene lost 0 bases and the J gene lost 5 bases, with 12 bases spanning the gap. The CDR3 has 14 amino acids. CDR1 SGHRS and CDR2 YFSETQ come from the germline V gene. CDR3 sequence: CASSLEYVGHEQYF. The DNA of the CDR3 is TGCGCCAGCAGCTTGGAGTATGTGGGCCACGAGCAGTACTTC.

The chain combines TRBV5-6 with TRBJ2-5; TRBD2 matches at 7 bases. Trimming cost V 1 base and J 9 bases; bases outside gene matches: 9. This CDR3 is built from 14 residues. Germline CDR1 SGHDT, CDR2 YYEEEE. CDR3 coding DNA: TGTGCCAGCAGCTTGAAAATCCAAGGGAGGGCCCAGTACTTC. Amino acids: CASSLKIQGRAQYF. Combining the CDR3 with reference TRBV5-6 and TRBJ2-5 gives the whole variable domain DAGVTQSPTHLIKTRGQQVTLRCSPKSGHDTVSWYQQALGQGPQFIFQYYEEEERQRGNFPDRFSGHQFPNYSSELNVNALLLGDSALYLCASSLKIQGRAQYFGPGTRLLVL.

The chain uses TRBV10-3 and TRBJ1-6; D may be TRBD1 (5 bases). CDR3 length: 13 residues. Trimming cost V 7 bases and J 1 base, with 5 bases left between them. Germline V gives CDR1 ENHRY, CDR2 SYGVKD. In DNA form, the CDR3 reads TGTGCCATCACAGGGTCCTATAATTCACCCCTCCACTTT. Its translation: CAITGSYNSPLHF.

The J gene is TRBJ2-7, the V gene TRBV6-5, with 9 nucleotides matching TRBD1. This CDR3 contains 15 residues. J gave up 4 bases and V 1 base, and 5 bases lay outside the gene matches. The V gene's germline CDR1 is MNHEY and CDR2 SVGAGI. The CDR3 coding sequence is TGTGCCAGCAGTTACTACAGGGGGCGCGGATACGAGCAGTACTTC. This translates into CASSYYRGRGYEQYF.

This clone was seen once. The chain joins TRBV7-9 to TRBJ2-1, with 10 bases that match TRBD2. This CDR3 has 15 residues. V lost 9 bases to trimming and J lost 7 bases; unmatched junction nucleotides: 12. CDR1 and CDR2 from the germline V gene are SEHNR and FQNEAQ (reference sequence). CDR3 region: CASTNPGLAPNEQFF. DNA of the CDR3: TGTGCCAGTACCAATCCGGGACTAGCGCCTAATGAGCAGTTCTTC.

A remark on this clone: Germline and junction disagree at one end, which may indicate a read error. The rearrangement joins TRBV4-3 to TRBJ2-6, with D tentatively TRBD1 (5 bases). Germline-derived CDR1 and CDR2 are LGHNA and YSLEER. The CDR3 spans 16 residues. This CDR3 is CASSPRFSSGANGLTF. The CDR3 nucleotides read TGCGCCAGCAGCCCCCGGTTTTCCTCTGGGGCCAACGGCCTGACTTTC.

This clone appeared a single time. The chain links TRBV4-2 to TRBJ2-1; possible D gene TRBD1, 6 bases. With 4 bases removed from V and 1 base from J, the gap between germline ends came to 20 bases. This CDR3 has 18 amino acids. CDR1 and CDR2 (germline): LGHNA, YNFKEQ. CDR3 DNA sequence: TGTGCCAGCAGCCGAGAGGGACATCCGGGGTGGTCCTACAATGAGCAGTTCTTC. Translating gives CASSREGHPGWSYNEQFF.

The chain uses TRBV7-2 and TRBJ2-3, with TRBD2 identical over 12 bases. The CDR3 covers 17 residues. Germline lookup yields CDR1 SGHTA and CDR2 FQGNSA. The V and J ends lost 5 bases and 2 bases, in that order; junction bases with no gene match: 8. The CDR3, as DNA: TGTGCCAGCAGCCCACTAGCGGGGGGTGGGGCCACAGATACGCAGTATTTT. Protein: CASSPLAGGGATDTQYF.

J is TRBJ2-3 and V is TRBV5-1, with 12 bases matching TRBD2. Trimming cost V 3 bases and J 1 base; bases outside gene matches: 3. The CDR3 consists of 16 residues. Germline lookup yields CDR1 SGHRS and CDR2 YFSETQ. The CDR3 coding sequence is TGCGCCAGCAGCTCACTAGCGGGAGGAGGCACAGATACGCAGTATTTT. Amino acids: CASSSLAGGGTDTQYF.

To note about this clone: The germline gene is not matched at one end of the junction; a read error may be the cause. The chain links TRBV5-1 to TRBJ2-6; a possible D gene is TRBD2 (7 bases). This CDR3 contains 14 residues. Per the germline V gene, CDR1 is SGHRS and CDR2 is YFSETQ. For the CDR3, the DNA is TGCGCCAGCAGCGGCGGGGGCTCGGCCAACGGCCTGACTTTC. Translation gives CASSGGGSANGLTF.

This sequence joins TRBV27 and TRBJ1-1; TRBD1 matches at 8 bases. The CDR3 sequence is 12 residues long. Germline assignment: CDR1 MNHEY and CDR2 SMNVEV (reference sequence). The junction had 2 bases not matched to a gene; V was cut back by 10 bases and J by 1 base. The CDR3 protein is CAIQGANTEAFF. For the CDR3, the DNA is TGTGCCATTCAGGGGGCGAACACTGAAGCTTTCTTT.

The V call is TRBV9, the J call TRBJ1-3; 7 nucleotides align to TRBD1. The germline V gene has CDR1 SGDLS and CDR2 YYNGEE. V lost 4 bases, J lost 0 bases, and 7 bases stayed unmatched. The CDR3 contains 16 residues. The CDR3 DNA sequence: TGTGCCAGCAGCCTCCGGGGACAGAGCTCTGGAAACACCATATATTTT. Translated: CASSLRGQSSGNTIYF.